A selection of T cell receptor beta chains follows, all from one sample in a study of blood T cell repertoires in COVID-19. Profiling relied on immunoSEQ multiplex PCR, and the TCRdb table lists in-frame clones only, not all of them. The sample lists some 290,000 clones; roughly 89% were seen once. The specimen was PBMCs or T cells enriched from blood (not recorded which). The source of these receptors is a woman aged 25 to 45 who had recovered from COVID-19. The CDR3 runs from the conserved cysteine through the conserved F or W. The D gene is left open where the match is weak. Not all rows give a size; the values are once, few, many and, for expanded clones, a class.

abundance	v_gene	j_gene	d_gene	CDR3aa	CDR3nt
-	TRBV19	TRBJ2-1	TRBD1	CASSNMGDRNEQFF	TGTGCCAGTAGTAACATGGGGGACAGAAATGAGCAGTTCTTC
-	TRBV10-3	TRBJ1-6	TRBD1	CATQWTGGSAIGRSPLHF	TGTGCCACTCAATGGACAGGGGGCAGTGCCATAGGTCGTTCACCCCTCCACTTT
-	TRBV7-9	TRBJ1-1	-	CASSSQGVRTEAFF	TGTGCCAGCAGTTCACAGGGAGTAAGGACTGAAGCTTTCTTT
-	TRBV5-1	TRBJ1-1	-	CASNQGSNTEAFF	TGCGCCAGCAACCAGGGTTCTAACACTGAAGCTTTCTTT
-	TRBV24-1	TRBJ2-7	-	CATSDGDRPYEQYF	TGTGCCACCAGTGACGGAGACAGACCCTACGAGCAGTACTTC
-	TRBV12-5	TRBJ1-1	TRBD1	CASLRRGLSTFRHTEAFF	TGTGCTAGCCTCCGGAGGGGGCTCAGTACCTTCCGACACACTGAAGCTTTCTTT
-	TRBV9	TRBJ1-2	TRBD1	CASSTTGQGPNYGYTF	TGTGCCAGCAGCACTACCGGACAGGGACCGAACTATGGCTACACCTTC
-	TRBV6-4	TRBJ2-1	-	CASGETPYNEQFF	TGTGCCAGCGGGGAGACCCCCTACAATGAGCAGTTCTTC
-	TRBV11-1	TRBJ2-4	-	CASSSPATRNIQYF	TGTGCCAGCAGCTCACCGGCGACAAGAAACATTCAGTACTTC
-	TRBV5-1	TRBJ2-5	TRBD1	CASSPGQGQETQYF	TGCGCCAGCAGCCCTGGACAGGGCCAAGAGACCCAGTACTTC
once	TRBV15	TRBJ2-3	-	CATSRDRGPQYF	TGTGCCACCAGCAGAGACAGGGGCCCCCAGTATTTT
-	TRBV2	TRBJ1-3	-	CASREGNSGNTIYF	TGTGCCAGCAGGGAGGGAAACTCTGGAAACACCATATATTTT
-	TRBV5-3	TRBJ2-7	TRBD2	CARSGGLAVHYEQYF	TGTGCCAGAAGCGGGGGACTAGCGGTTCACTACGAGCAGTACTTC
-	TRBV5-1	TRBJ1-2	-	CASSLAEGANYGYTF	TGCGCCAGCAGCTTGGCCGAGGGAGCAAACTATGGCTACACCTTC
few	TRBV18	TRBJ1-1	-	CASSLSGNTEAFF	TGTGCCAGCTCGCTTTCAGGGAACACTGAAGCTTTCTTT
-	TRBV4-3	TRBJ1-4	-	CASRRGRGRNEKLFF	TGCGCCAGCAGAAGAGGCAGGGGAAGGAATGAAAAACTGTTTTTT
-	TRBV19	TRBJ1-2	TRBD1	CASSIPWTGGGNYGYTF	TGTGCCAGTAGTATCCCCTGGACAGGGGGCGGTAACTATGGCTACACCTTC
-	TRBV30	TRBJ1-1	-	CAWSVLETEAFF	TGTGCCTGGAGTGTACTTGAGACTGAAGCTTTCTTT
once	TRBV28	TRBJ2-3	TRBD2	CASSSRTSGYTDTQYF	TGTGCCAGCAGTTCCCGGACTAGCGGTTACACAGATACGCAGTATTTT
-	TRBV19	TRBJ2-5	-	CASRGLVAEDQETQYF	TGTGCCAGTAGGGGGCTCGTAGCGGAAGATCAAGAGACCCAGTACTTC
-	TRBV5-1	TRBJ2-1	TRBD2	CASERGYSYNEQFF	TGCGCCAGCGAGCGGGGCTACTCCTACAATGAGCAGTTCTTC
-	TRBV7-9	TRBJ1-3	-	CASSYRQSLSGNTIYF	TGTGCCAGCAGCTACCGACAGTCCCTCTCTGGAAACACCATATATTTT
few	TRBV19	TRBJ1-4	-	CASTEITEIGEKLFF	TGTGCCAGTACTGAAATTACAGAAATCGGCGAAAAACTGTTTTTT
-	TRBV15	TRBJ2-2	-	CATSRKSNTGELFF	TGTGCCACCAGCCGCAAGAGTAACACCGGGGAGCTGTTTTTT
once	TRBV2	TRBJ2-3	TRBD2	CASSPFSGRDTDTQYF	TGTGCCAGCAGTCCCTTCAGCGGGAGAGACACAGATACGCAGTATTTT
-	TRBV27	TRBJ2-2	-	CASSLIAGELFF	TGTGCCAGCAGTTTAATCGCCGGGGAGCTGTTTTTT
-	TRBV6-5	TRBJ2-1	TRBD2	CASSRSGTGEQFF	TGTGCCAGCAGTCGTAGCGGGACTGGTGAGCAGTTCTTC
-	TRBV6-5	TRBJ1-2	TRBD1	CASSYVPGQGADGYTF	TGTGCCAGCAGTTACGTCCCGGGACAGGGGGCAGATGGCTACACCTTC
-	TRBV11-2	TRBJ1-4	-	CASSLYAATNEKLFF	TGTGCCAGCAGCTTATATGCAGCAACTAATGAAAAACTGTTTTTT
-	TRBV19	TRBJ2-3	TRBD2	CASTHRAGVWTDTQYF	TGTGCCAGTACCCATCGGGCGGGAGTATGGACAGATACGCAGTATTTT
-	TRBV4-1	TRBJ2-1	TRBD2	CASSQVATSGSLNEQFF	TGCGCCAGCAGCCAAGTGGCGACTAGCGGGAGTCTTAATGAGCAGTTCTTC
-	TRBV28	TRBJ2-7	-	CASSSGTPLGKQYF	TGTGCCAGCAGTTCCGGGACTCCCCTAGGCAAGCAGTACTTC